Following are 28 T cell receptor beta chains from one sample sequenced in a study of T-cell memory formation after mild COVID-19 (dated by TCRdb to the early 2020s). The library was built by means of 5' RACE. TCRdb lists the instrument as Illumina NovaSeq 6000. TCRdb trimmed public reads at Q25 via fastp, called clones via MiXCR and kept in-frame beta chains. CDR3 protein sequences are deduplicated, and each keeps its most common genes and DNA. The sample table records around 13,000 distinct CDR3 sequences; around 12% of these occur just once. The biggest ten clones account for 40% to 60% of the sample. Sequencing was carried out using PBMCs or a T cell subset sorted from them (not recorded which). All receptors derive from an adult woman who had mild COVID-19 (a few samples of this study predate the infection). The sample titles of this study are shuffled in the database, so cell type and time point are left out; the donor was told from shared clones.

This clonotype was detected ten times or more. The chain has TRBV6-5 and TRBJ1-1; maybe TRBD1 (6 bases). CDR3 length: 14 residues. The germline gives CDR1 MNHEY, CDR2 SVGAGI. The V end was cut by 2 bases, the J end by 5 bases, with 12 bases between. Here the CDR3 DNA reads TGTGCCAGCAGTTACGGAGGGGGGATGACTGAAGCTTTCTTT. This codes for CASSYGGGMTEAFF.

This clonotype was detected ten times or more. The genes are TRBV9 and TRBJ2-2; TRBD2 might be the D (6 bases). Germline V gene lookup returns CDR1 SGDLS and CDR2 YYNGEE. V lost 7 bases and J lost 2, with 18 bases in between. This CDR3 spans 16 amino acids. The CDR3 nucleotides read TGTGCCAGCTCGACTGGGGCGGGGACCAACACCGGGGAGCTGTTTTTT. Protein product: CASSTGAGTNTGELFF. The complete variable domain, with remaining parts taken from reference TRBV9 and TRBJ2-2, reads DSGVTQTPKHLITATGQRVTLRCSPRSGDLSVYWYQQSLDQGLQFLIQYYNGEERAKGNILERFSAQQFPDLHSELNLSSLELGDSALYFCASSTGAGTNTGELFFGEGSRLTVL.

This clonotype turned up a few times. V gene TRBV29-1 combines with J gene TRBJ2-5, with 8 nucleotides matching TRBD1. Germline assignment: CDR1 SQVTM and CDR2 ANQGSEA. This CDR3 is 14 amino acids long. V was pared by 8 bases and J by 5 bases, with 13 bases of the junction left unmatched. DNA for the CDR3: TGCAGCATACGTGAGACAGGGGTTTTGGAGACCCAGTACTTC. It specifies CSIRETGVLETQYF.

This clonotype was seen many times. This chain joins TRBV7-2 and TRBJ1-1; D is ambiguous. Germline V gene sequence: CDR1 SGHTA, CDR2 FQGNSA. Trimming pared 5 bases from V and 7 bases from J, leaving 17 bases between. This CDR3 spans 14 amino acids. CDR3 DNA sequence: TGTGCCAGCAGCCCTGTACATACTCCTAGTGAAGCTTTCTTT. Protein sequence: CASSPVHTPSEAFF.

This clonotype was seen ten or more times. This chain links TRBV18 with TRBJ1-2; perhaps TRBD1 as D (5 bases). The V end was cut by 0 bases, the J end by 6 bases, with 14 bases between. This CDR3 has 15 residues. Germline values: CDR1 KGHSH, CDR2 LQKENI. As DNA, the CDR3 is TGTGCCAGCTCACCACCGGGGCCAAGTCCCGATGGCTACACCTTC. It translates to CASSPPGPSPDGYTF.

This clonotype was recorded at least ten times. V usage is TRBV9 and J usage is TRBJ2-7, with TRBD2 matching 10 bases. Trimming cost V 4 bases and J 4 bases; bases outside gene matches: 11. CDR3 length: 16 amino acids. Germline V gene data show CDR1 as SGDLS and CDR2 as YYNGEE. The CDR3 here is CASSLGKGLAVYEQYF. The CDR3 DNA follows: TGTGCCAGCAGCTTAGGAAAAGGACTAGCGGTATACGAGCAGTACTTC.

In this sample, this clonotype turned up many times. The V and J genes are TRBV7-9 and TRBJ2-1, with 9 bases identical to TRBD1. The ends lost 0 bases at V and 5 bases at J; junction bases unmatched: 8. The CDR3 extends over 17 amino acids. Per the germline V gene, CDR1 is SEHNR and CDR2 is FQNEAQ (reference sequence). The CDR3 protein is CASSLARDRAYNNEQFF. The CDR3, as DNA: TGTGCCAGCAGCTTAGCGAGGGACAGGGCCTATAACAATGAGCAGTTCTTC.

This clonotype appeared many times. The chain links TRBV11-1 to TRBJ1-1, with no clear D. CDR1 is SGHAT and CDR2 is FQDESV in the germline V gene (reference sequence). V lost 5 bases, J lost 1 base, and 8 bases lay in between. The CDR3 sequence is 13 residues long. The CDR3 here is CASSTDANTEAFF. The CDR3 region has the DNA TGTGCCAGCAGCACGGACGCGAACACTGAAGCTTTCTTT.

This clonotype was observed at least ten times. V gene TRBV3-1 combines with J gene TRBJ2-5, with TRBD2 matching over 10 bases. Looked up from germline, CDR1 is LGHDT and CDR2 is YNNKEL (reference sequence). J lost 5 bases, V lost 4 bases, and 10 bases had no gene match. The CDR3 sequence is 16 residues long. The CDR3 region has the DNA TGTGCCAGCAGCCCTGGGGCTAGCGGGGGTTGGGAGACCCAGTACTTC. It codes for CASSPGASGGWETQYF.

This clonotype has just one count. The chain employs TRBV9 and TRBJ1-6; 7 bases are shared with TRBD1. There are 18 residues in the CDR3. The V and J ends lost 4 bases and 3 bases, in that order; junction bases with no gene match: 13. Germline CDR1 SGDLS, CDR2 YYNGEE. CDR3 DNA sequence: TGTGCCAGCAGCCACCCAATTGACAGGGCGAACTATAATTCACCCCTCCACTTT. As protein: CASSHPIDRANYNSPLHF.

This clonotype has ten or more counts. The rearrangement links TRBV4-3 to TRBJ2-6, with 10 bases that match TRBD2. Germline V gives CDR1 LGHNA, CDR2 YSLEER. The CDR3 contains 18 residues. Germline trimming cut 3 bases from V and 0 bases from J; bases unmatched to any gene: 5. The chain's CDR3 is CASSQTSGQSSGANVLTF. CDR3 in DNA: TGCGCCAGCAGCCAGACTAGCGGGCAAAGCTCTGGGGCCAACGTCCTGACTTTC.

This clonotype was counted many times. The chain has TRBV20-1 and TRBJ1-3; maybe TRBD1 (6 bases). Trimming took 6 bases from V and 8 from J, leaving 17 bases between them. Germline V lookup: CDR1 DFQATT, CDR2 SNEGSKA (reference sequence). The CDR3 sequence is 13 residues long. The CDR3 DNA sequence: TGCAGTGCCAGGGGACGGAGCGCGGACACCATATATTTT. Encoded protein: CSARGRSADTIYF.

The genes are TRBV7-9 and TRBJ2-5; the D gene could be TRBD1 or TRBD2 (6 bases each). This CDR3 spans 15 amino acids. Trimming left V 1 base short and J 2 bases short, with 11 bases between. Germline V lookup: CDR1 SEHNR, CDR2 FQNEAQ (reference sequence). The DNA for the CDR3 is TGTGCCAGCAGCTTAGTGACGGGGGCTCAAGAGACCCAGTACTTC. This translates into CASSLVTGAQETQYF.

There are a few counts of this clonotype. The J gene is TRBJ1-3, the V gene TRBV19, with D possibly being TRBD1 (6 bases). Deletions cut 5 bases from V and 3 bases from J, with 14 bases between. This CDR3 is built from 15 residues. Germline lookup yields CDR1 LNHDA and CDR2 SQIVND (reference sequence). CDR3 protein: CASSPDAGDGNTIYF. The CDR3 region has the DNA TGTGCCAGTAGTCCGGACGCAGGGGATGGAAACACCATATATTTT.

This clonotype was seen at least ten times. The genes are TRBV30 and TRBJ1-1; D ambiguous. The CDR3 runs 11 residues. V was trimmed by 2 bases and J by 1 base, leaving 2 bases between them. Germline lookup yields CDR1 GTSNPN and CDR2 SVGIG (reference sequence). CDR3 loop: CAWSKNTEAFF. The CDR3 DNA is TGTGCCTGGAGTAAGAACACTGAAGCTTTCTTT.

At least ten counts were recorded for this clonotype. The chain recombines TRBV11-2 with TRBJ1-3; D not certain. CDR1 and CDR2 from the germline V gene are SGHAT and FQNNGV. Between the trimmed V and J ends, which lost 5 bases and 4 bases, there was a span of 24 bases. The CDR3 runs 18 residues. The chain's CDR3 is CASSPSPYPGGSGNTIYF. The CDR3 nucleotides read TGTGCCAGCAGCCCTAGCCCTTACCCGGGTGGTTCGGGAAACACCATATATTTT.

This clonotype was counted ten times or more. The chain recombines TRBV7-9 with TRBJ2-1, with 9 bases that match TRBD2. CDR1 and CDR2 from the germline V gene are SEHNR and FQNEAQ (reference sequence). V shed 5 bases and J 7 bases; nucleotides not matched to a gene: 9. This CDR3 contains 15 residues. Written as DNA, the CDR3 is TGTGCCAGCAGCGCTACCGGGACTAGCAGAAATGAGCAGTTCTTC. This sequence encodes CASSATGTSRNEQFF.

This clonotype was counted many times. The CDR3 DNA reads TGCGCCAGCAGCCAAGATCCCGGGGGACAGGGGAGAGATACGCAGTATTTT. It specifies CASSQDPGGQGRDTQYF. The chain recombines TRBV4-1 with TRBJ2-3, with 10 bases fitting TRBD1. Germline CDR1 reads MGHRA; CDR2 reads YSYEKL. There are 17 residues in the CDR3. V was pared by 0 bases and J by 5 bases, with 8 bases of the junction left unmatched.

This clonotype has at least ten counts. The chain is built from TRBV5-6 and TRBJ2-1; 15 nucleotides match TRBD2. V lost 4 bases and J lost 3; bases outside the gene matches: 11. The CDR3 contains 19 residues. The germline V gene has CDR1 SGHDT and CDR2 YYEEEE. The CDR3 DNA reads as TGTGCCAGCAGCCGAAGGGGACTAGCGGGAGGATCGCACTACAATGAGCAGTTCTTC. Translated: CASSRRGLAGGSHYNEQFF.

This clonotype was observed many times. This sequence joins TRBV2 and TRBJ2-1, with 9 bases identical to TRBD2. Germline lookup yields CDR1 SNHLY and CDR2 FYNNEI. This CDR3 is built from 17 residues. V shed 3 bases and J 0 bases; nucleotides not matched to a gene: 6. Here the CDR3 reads CASSDPSGNPSYNEQFF. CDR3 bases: TGTGCCAGCAGTGACCCTAGCGGGAACCCCTCCTACAATGAGCAGTTCTTC.

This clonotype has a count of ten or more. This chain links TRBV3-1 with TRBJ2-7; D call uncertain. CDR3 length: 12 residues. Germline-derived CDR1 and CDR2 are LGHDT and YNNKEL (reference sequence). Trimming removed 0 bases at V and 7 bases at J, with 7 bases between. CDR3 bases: TGTGCCAGCAGCCAAGAGGTGGGGGAGCAGTACTTC. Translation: CASSQEVGEQYF.

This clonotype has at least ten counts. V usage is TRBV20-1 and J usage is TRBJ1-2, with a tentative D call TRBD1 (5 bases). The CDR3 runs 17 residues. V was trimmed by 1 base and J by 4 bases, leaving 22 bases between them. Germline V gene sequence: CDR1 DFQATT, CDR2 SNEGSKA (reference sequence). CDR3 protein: CSARGRHRDPRVYGYTF. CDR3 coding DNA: TGCAGTGCTAGAGGTCGACACCGGGACCCTAGGGTCTATGGCTACACCTTC.

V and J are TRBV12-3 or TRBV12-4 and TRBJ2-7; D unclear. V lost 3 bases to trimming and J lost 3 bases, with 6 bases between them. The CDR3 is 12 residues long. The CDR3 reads CASSFDRYEQYF. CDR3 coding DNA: TGTGCCAGCAGTTTCGATCGCTACGAGCAGTACTTC.

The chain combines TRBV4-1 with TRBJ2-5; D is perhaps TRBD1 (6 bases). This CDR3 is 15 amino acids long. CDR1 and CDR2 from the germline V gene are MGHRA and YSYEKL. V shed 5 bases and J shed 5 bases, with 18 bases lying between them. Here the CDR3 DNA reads TGCGCCAGCAGCGATGGGTGGGGGCCTAAGGAGACCCAGTACTTC. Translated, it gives CASSDGWGPKETQYF.

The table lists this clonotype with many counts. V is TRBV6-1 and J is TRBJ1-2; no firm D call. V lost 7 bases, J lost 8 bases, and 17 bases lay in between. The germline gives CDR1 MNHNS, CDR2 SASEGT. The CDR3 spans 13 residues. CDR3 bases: TGTGCCAGCACCCTCGGGTCCCCACTAGGCTACACCTTC. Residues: CASTLGSPLGYTF.

This CDR3 reads CASSLVGAVDEQFF. The CDR3 bases are TGTGCCAGCAGCTTGGTTGGGGCAGTCGATGAGCAGTTCTTC. The chain carries TRBV7-9 and TRBJ2-1; tentative D call: TRBD1 (5 bases). The CDR3 has 14 residues. The germline V gene encodes CDR1 SEHNR and CDR2 FQNEAQ (reference sequence). Trimming stripped 3 bases from V and 8 bases from J, with 14 bases between.

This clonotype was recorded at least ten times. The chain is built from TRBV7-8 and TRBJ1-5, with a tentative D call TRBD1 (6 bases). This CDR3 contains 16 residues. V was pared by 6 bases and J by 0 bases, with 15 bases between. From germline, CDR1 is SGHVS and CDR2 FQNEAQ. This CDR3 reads CASSGTGTNSNQPQHF. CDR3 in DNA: TGTGCCAGCAGTGGTACAGGGACTAATAGCAATCAGCCCCAGCATTTT.

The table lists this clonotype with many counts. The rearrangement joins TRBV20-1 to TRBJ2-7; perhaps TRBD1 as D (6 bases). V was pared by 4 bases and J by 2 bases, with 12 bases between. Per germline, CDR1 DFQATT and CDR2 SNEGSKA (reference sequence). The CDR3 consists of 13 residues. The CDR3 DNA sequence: TGCAGTGCTATCGGGACACAAACCTACGAGCAGTACTTC. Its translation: CSAIGTQTYEQYF.